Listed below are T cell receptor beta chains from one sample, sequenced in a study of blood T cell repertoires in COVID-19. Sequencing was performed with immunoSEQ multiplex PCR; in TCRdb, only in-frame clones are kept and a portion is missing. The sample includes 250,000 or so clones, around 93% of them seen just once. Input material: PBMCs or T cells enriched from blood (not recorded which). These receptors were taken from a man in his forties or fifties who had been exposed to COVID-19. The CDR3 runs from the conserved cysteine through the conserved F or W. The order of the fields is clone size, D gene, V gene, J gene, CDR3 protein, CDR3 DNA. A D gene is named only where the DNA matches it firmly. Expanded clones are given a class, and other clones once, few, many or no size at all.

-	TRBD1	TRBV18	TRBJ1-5	CASSPTFRGGQGAGQPQHF	TGTGCCAGCTCACCAACCTTTCGGGGAGGGCAGGGGGCTGGACAGCCCCAGCATTTT
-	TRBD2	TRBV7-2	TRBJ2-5	CASSLNSGRAGETQYF	TGTGCCAGCAGCTTAAATTCCGGGAGGGCTGGGGAGACCCAGTACTTC
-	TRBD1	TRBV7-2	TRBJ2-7	CASSVGQSIYEQYF	TGTGCCAGCAGCGTGGGACAGAGCATCTACGAGCAGTACTTC
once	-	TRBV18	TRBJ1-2	CASSPQGTLTGGYGYTF	TGTGCCAGCTCACCACAGGGGACCTTGACAGGCGGCTATGGCTACACCTTC
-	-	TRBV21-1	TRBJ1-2	CASSPRQGAHGYTF	TGTGCCAGCAGCCCTCGACAGGGGGCACATGGCTACACCTTC
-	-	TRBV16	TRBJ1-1	CASSETGLNTEAFF	TGTGCCAGCAGCGAGACAGGACTGAACACTGAAGCTTTCTTT
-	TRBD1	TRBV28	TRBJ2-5	CASTASGTGEETQYF	TGTGCCAGCACCGCCTCCGGGACAGGGGAAGAGACCCAGTACTTC
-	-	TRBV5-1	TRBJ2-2	CASSLALQGTGELFF	TGCGCCAGCAGCTTGGCGCTACAGGGCACCGGGGAGCTGTTTTTT
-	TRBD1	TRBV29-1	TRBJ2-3	CSVEDRDRGTDTQYF	TGCAGCGTTGAAGATAGGGACAGGGGAACAGATACGCAGTATTTT
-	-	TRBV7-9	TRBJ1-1	CASSWGASNTEAFF	TGTGCCAGCAGCTGGGGAGCGTCGAACACTGAAGCTTTCTTT
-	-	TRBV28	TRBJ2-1	CASRLGSVTKNEQFF	TGTGCCAGCAGACTGGGGAGCGTGACCAAAAATGAGCAGTTCTTC
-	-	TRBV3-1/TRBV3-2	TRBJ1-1	CASSQDEGVLAFF	TGTGCCAGCAGCCAAGATGAGGGAGTGTTAGCTTTCTTT
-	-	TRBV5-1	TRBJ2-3	CASSLAFTGPRAADTQYF	TGCGCCAGCAGCTTGGCTTTTACGGGCCCCAGGGCAGCAGATACGCAGTATTTT
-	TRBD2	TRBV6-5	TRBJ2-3	CASRPLGGGRDTQYF	TGTGCCAGCAGGCCCCTCGGCGGGGGAAGGGATACGCAGTATTTT
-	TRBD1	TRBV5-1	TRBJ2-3	CASSPAQGNTDTQYF	TGCGCCAGCAGCCCGGCACAGGGGAACACAGATACGCAGTATTTT
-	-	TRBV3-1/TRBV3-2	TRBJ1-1	CASSPRVAGSPMNTEAFF	TGTGCCAGCAGCCCCCGGGTGGCGGGTTCGCCGATGAACACTGAAGCTTTCTTT
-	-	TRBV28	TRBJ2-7	CASSFRAEQYF	TGTGCCAGCAGTTTCAGGGCTGAGCAGTACTTC
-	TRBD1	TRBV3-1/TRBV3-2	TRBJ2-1	CASSQRTGTGGNEQFF	TGTGCCAGCAGCCAACGTACCGGGACAGGGGGCAATGAGCAGTTCTTC
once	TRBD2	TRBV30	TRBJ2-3	CAWSPRLAGPGTDTQYF	TGTGCCTGGAGCCCTAGACTAGCGGGGCCTGGCACAGATACGCAGTATTTT
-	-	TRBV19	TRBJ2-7	CASSITGTSYEQYF	TGTGCCAGTAGTATAACAGGCACATCCTACGAGCAGTACTTC
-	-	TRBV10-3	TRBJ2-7	CAISHTDTSEQYF	TGTGCCATCAGCCACACCGACACATCCGAGCAGTACTTC
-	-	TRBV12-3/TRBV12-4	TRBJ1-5	CASRGPNQPQHF	TGTGCCAGCAGGGGGCCCAATCAGCCCCAGCATTTT
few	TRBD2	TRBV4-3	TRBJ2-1	CASSQDAGGGYNEQFF	TGCGCCAGCAGCCAAGATGCGGGAGGAGGCTACAATGAGCAGTTCTTC
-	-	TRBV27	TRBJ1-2	CASSLGQGIYGYTF	TGTGCCAGCAGTTTGGGGCAGGGCATCTATGGCTACACCTTC
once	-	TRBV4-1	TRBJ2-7	CASSQAGASEQYF	TGCGCCAGCAGCCAGGCGGGGGCAAGCGAGCAGTACTTC